Listed below are T cell receptor beta chains from one sample, sequenced in a study of cytomegalovirus exposure and HLA in healthy donors. Produced via immunoSEQ multiplex PCR; TCRdb's table is partial and in-frame only. The data show more than 85,000 clones, about 79% seen once. Sequencing used PBMCs. The receptors shown here come from a female donor in good health and CMV-seropositive. Both conserved end residues are trimmed from each CDR3. The D gene is left open where the match is weak. Rows give clone size only sometimes, using once, few, many, or a class for an expanded clone.

CDR3aa: ASSSRTGGDTIY
j_gene: TRBJ1-3
v_gene: TRBV7-2
len: 12
d_gene: TRBD1
abundance: few

CDR3aa: ASTSGGSSYNEQF
j_gene: TRBJ2-1
v_gene: TRBV6-1
len: 13
d_gene: TRBD2
abundance: once

CDR3aa: ASSGGTSGRMTYNEQF
j_gene: TRBJ2-1
v_gene: TRBV10-2
len: 16
d_gene: TRBD2
abundance: .

CDR3aa: ASSPGLAPITGELF
j_gene: TRBJ2-2
v_gene: TRBV7-2
len: 14
d_gene: TRBD2
abundance: .

CDR3aa: ASSSQDRVNTGELF
j_gene: TRBJ2-2
v_gene: TRBV5-1
len: 14
d_gene: TRBD1
abundance: .

CDR3aa: SSSLAGVREKLF
j_gene: TRBJ1-4
v_gene: TRBV7-9
len: 12
d_gene: .
abundance: .

CDR3aa: ASREQGVSQPQH
j_gene: TRBJ1-5
v_gene: TRBV6-5
len: 12
d_gene: TRBD1
abundance: .

CDR3aa: ASSGGANGLT
j_gene: TRBJ2-6
v_gene: TRBV2
len: 10
d_gene: .
abundance: .

CDR3aa: ASSPNKKGEMNTEAF
j_gene: TRBJ1-1
v_gene: TRBV14
len: 15
d_gene: .
abundance: .

CDR3aa: ASSPTENTEAF
j_gene: TRBJ1-1
v_gene: TRBV6-5
len: 11
d_gene: .
abundance: .

CDR3aa: ASSQDPGTGDEKLF
j_gene: TRBJ1-4
v_gene: TRBV4-2
len: 14
d_gene: TRBD1
abundance: .

CDR3aa: ASSPVGLGQGEAF
j_gene: TRBJ1-1
v_gene: TRBV11-1
len: 13
d_gene: TRBD1
abundance: .

CDR3aa: ASSVLAGTDTQY
j_gene: TRBJ2-3
v_gene: TRBV7-9
len: 12
d_gene: TRBD2
abundance: few

CDR3aa: ASSPRQGGTSEQY
j_gene: TRBJ2-7
v_gene: TRBV9
len: 13
d_gene: .
abundance: once

CDR3aa: ASSRQGYEQY
j_gene: TRBJ2-7
v_gene: TRBV6-5
len: 10
d_gene: TRBD1
abundance: .

CDR3aa: ASSIGQGGTYNEQF
j_gene: TRBJ2-1
v_gene: TRBV19
len: 14
d_gene: .
abundance: .

CDR3aa: ASSQGDSYYNEQF
j_gene: TRBJ2-1
v_gene: TRBV4-2
len: 13
d_gene: TRBD1
abundance: few

CDR3aa: ASSSTPVDTQY
j_gene: TRBJ2-3
v_gene: TRBV7-2
len: 11
d_gene: .
abundance: .

CDR3aa: ASRPSGGAEAF
j_gene: TRBJ1-1
v_gene: TRBV11-3
len: 11
d_gene: .
abundance: .

CDR3aa: ASRRASGSGEQY
j_gene: TRBJ2-7
v_gene: TRBV10-2
len: 12
d_gene: TRBD2
abundance: .

CDR3aa: ASSPFGGSTDTQY
j_gene: TRBJ2-3
v_gene: TRBV4-1
len: 13
d_gene: .
abundance: .

CDR3aa: ASSLWTGGTNTGELF
j_gene: TRBJ2-2
v_gene: TRBV4-1
len: 15
d_gene: TRBD1
abundance: .

CDR3aa: ASSDYEVSHDGYT
j_gene: TRBJ1-2
v_gene: TRBV2
len: 13
d_gene: .
abundance: .

CDR3aa: ASSALRTSGETYNEQF
j_gene: TRBJ2-1
v_gene: TRBV19
len: 16
d_gene: TRBD2
abundance: .

CDR3aa: ASSFGNTGGNTIY
j_gene: TRBJ1-3
v_gene: TRBV5-6
len: 13
d_gene: .
abundance: .

CDR3aa: ASSIAGLQETQY
j_gene: TRBJ2-5
v_gene: TRBV6-1
len: 12
d_gene: TRBD2
abundance: .

CDR3aa: ASSYSQGRSSPLH
j_gene: TRBJ1-6
v_gene: TRBV6-5
len: 13
d_gene: .
abundance: few

CDR3aa: ASSERGALETQY
j_gene: TRBJ2-5
v_gene: TRBV10-1
len: 12
d_gene: .
abundance: .

CDR3aa: ASARRSSTNEKLF
j_gene: TRBJ1-4
v_gene: TRBV19
len: 13
d_gene: .
abundance: .

CDR3aa: GGARGTDTQY
j_gene: TRBJ2-3
v_gene: TRBV29-1
len: 10
d_gene: .
abundance: .

CDR3aa: ASSLDGLAGGRTPRTQY
j_gene: TRBJ2-5
v_gene: TRBV5-1
len: 17
d_gene: TRBD2
abundance: .

CDR3aa: ASSSGETGNQPQH
j_gene: TRBJ1-5
v_gene: TRBV5-8
len: 13
d_gene: .
abundance: .

CDR3aa: ASSLVGLASGELF
j_gene: TRBJ2-2
v_gene: TRBV7-2
len: 13
d_gene: TRBD2
abundance: .

CDR3aa: ASSFGSRGGRESTGELF
j_gene: TRBJ2-2
v_gene: TRBV28
len: 17
d_gene: .
abundance: once

CDR3aa: ASSRTSVLSSYEQY
j_gene: TRBJ2-7
v_gene: TRBV7-9
len: 14
d_gene: .
abundance: .

CDR3aa: ASSLTTGAYNEQF
j_gene: TRBJ2-1
v_gene: TRBV7-6
len: 13
d_gene: TRBD1
abundance: .

CDR3aa: ASSVRTNSREQY
j_gene: TRBJ2-7
v_gene: TRBV6-1
len: 12
d_gene: .
abundance: .